These 28 T cell receptor beta chains were sequenced from one sample in a study of tumor-infiltrating lymphocytes in oesophageal squamous cell carcinoma. TCRdb used MiXCR to reprocess the PCR reads, holding one entry per CDR3 protein. The sample has 15,000 to 18,000 distinct CDR3 sequences; about 50% are singletons. Input material: esophageal tumor tissue. These receptors came from a female donor with esophageal squamous cell carcinoma.

The chain joins TRBV7-2 to TRBJ2-3; TRBD2 matches 8 bases. V lost 5 bases and J lost 2; bases outside the gene matches: 6. Germline V gives CDR1 SGHTA, CDR2 FQGNSA. The CDR3 runs to 15 residues. The CDR3 DNA is TGTGCCAGCAGCCCACAAGCGGGAGCCACAGATACGCAGTATTTT. Its translation: CASSPQAGATDTQYF.

This sequence joins TRBV12-3 or TRBV12-4 and TRBJ2-7, with 9 bases lining up with TRBD2. The DNA end is more similar to TRBJ2-1, so the J call may be wrong. The CDR3 spans 13 residues. The CDR3 bases are TGTGCCAGCAACCAGCGGGAGGCTAATGAGCAGTTCTTC. It specifies CASNQREANEQFF.

This chain connects TRBV7-2 to TRBJ2-5; 7 bases line up with TRBD1. V dropped 2 bases and J dropped 4; count of bases not matched to a gene: 10. The CDR3 spans 16 residues. The germline CDR1 and CDR2 sequences are SGHTA and FQGNSA. The CDR3 loop reads CASSLSGTERGETQYF. The CDR3, as DNA: TGTGCCAGCAGCTTATCCGGGACAGAGAGGGGAGAGACCCAGTACTTC. Full variable domain (remainder filled in from reference TRBV7-2 and TRBJ2-5): GAGVSQSPSNKVTEKGKDVELRCDPISGHTALYWYRQSLGQGLEFLIYFQGNSAPDKSGLPSDRFSAERTGGSVSTLTIQRTQQEDSAVYLCASSLSGTERGETQYFGPGTRLLVL.

The chain has TRBV7-3 and TRBJ2-1; possible D gene TRBD1, 5 bases. The J call is doubtful: the DNA matches TRBJ2-7 better. The germline CDR1 and CDR2 sequences are SGHTA and FQGTGA. CDR3 length: 17 amino acids. The CDR3 reads CASSPKGPPTENNEQYF. For the CDR3, the DNA is TGTGCCAGCAGCCCAAAGGGGCCACCGACAGAGAACAATGAGCAGTACTTC.

In its sample, this clonotype was seen a few times. The gene calls are TRBV2 and TRBJ2-4; 7 nucleotides align to TRBD2. The CDR3 totals 13 residues. The germline V gene has CDR1 SNHLY and CDR2 FYNNEI. Trimming cost V 8 bases and J 13 bases; bases outside gene matches: 14. CDR3 coding DNA: TGTGCCAGCGGGGGGGGACTTGTCAATGAGCAGTACTTC. Protein sequence: CASGGGLVNEQYF.

This clonotype was found a few times. The V call is TRBV7-3, the J call TRBJ2-5; perhaps D is TRBD1 or TRBD2 (6 bases each). The J call is doubtful: the DNA matches TRBJ2-7 better. In germline, CDR1 is SGHTA, CDR2 FQGTGA. The CDR3 is made up of 15 amino acids. The CDR3 DNA sequence: TGTGCCAGCAGCTTAAATCCGGGGGCGATTGGCGAGCAGTACTTC. As protein: CASSLNPGAIGEQYF.

A few counts support this clonotype. The V call is TRBV11-2, the J call TRBJ2-6; D is unclear. Germline V gene sequence: CDR1 SGHAT, CDR2 FQNNGV. This CDR3 spans 15 amino acids. With 2 bases removed from V and 0 bases from J, the gap between germline ends came to 5 bases. CDR3 loop: CASSLQVSGANVLTF. The CDR3 DNA sequence: TGTGCCAGCAGCTTACAGGTCTCTGGGGCCAACGTCCTGACTTTC.

The J gene is TRBJ2-1, the V gene TRBV7-6; possible D gene TRBD1, 6 bases. TRBJ2-7 explains the end of the DNA better; the J call may be wrong. The CDR3 has 13 amino acids. CDR1 is SGHVS, CDR2 FNYEAQ, per germline. The DNA of the CDR3 is TGTGCCAGCAGCTTCGGGGACAACTACGAGCAGTACTTC. The encoded protein is CASSFGDNYEQYF.

The chain couples TRBV7-2 to TRBJ2-1; D remains ambiguous. The better agreement between TRBJ2-7 and the DNA end casts doubt on the J call. The CDR3 spans 14 residues. Germline V CDR1 and CDR2: SGHTA, FQGNSA. The CDR3 reads CASSLVQDSYEQYF. As DNA, the CDR3 is TGTGCCAGCAGCTTAGTCCAGGACTCCTACGAGCAGTACTTC.

By sample share, this clonotype is medium-sized. V and J are TRBV6-1 and TRBJ2-7; tentative D call: TRBD2 (6 bases). The CDR3 loop spans 16 amino acids. V was shortened by 0 bases and J by 9 bases, with 21 bases between the two germline ends. Per germline, CDR1 MNHNS and CDR2 SASEGT. For the CDR3, the DNA is TGTGCCAGCAGTGAAGCGGGAAGGTGGGGGAGAGCGGGGCAGTACTTC. This gives the protein CASSEAGRWGRAGQYF.

This chain uses TRBV25-1 with TRBJ1-3; 7 positions match TRBD1. The CDR3 is made up of 13 amino acids. The germline gives CDR1 MGHDK, CDR2 SYGVNS. The trim removed 8 bases at V and 2 bases at J, leaving 3 bases unmatched. The chain's CDR3 is CASSGTAGNTIYF. In DNA, the CDR3 is TGTGCCAGCTCCGGGACAGCTGGAAACACCATATATTTT.

This chain uses TRBV7-3 with TRBJ1-1; no clear D gene. Germline loops: CDR1 SGHTA, CDR2 FQGTGA. Trimming took 6 bases from V and 1 from J, leaving 6 bases between them. The CDR3 is made up of 12 amino acids. The CDR3 sequence is CASRIGNTEAFF. Here the CDR3 DNA reads TGTGCCAGCAGAATCGGGAACACTGAAGCTTTCTTT.

V gene TRBV7-2 combines with J gene TRBJ1-1; TRBD1 agrees at 7 bases. The CDR3 is 13 residues long. The germline V gene has CDR1 SGHTA and CDR2 FQGNSA. V shed 8 bases, J shed 2 bases, and the junction held 5 bases outside the gene matches. Here the CDR3 reads CASDDRANTEAFF. In DNA, the CDR3 is TGTGCCAGCGACGACAGGGCAAACACTGAAGCTTTCTTT.

The chain combines TRBV6-6 with TRBJ1-3; D is unclear. CDR1 is MNHNY and CDR2 is SVGAGI in the germline V gene (reference sequence). This CDR3 is 15 amino acids long. Trimming removed 0 bases from V and 0 bases from J, with 6 bases in between. The CDR3 here is CASSYSRISGNTIYF. In nucleotides, the CDR3 is TGTGCCAGCAGTTACTCTCGGATCTCTGGAAACACCATATATTTT.

This clonotype has a single count. The V gene is TRBV7-8, the J gene TRBJ2-3; 7 nucleotides agree with TRBD1. The J call is uncertain, as TRBJ1-1 better fits the DNA end. This CDR3 region has 13 residues. Germline V gene sequence: CDR1 SGHVS, CDR2 FQNEAQ. In DNA form, the CDR3 reads TGTGCCAGCAGCAGGGGGCTGGACACTGAAGCTTTCTTT. Protein sequence: CASSRGLDTEAFF.

The CDR3 loop reads CASSQGRLYEQYF. Written as DNA, the CDR3 is TGTGCCAGCAGCCAAGGTCGCCTTTACGAGCAGTACTTC. The chain is built from TRBV3-1 and TRBJ2-4; D uncertain. The end of the DNA fits TRBJ2-7 better, so the J call may be wrong. The CDR3 runs to 13 residues. CDR1 and CDR2 (germline): LGHDT, YNNKEL (reference sequence).

This clonotype came up a few times. The gene calls are TRBV7-9 and TRBJ2-5; 10 positions agree with TRBD1. This CDR3 comprises 17 residues. V shed 3 bases, J shed 4 bases, and the junction held 11 bases outside the gene matches. The germline V gene has CDR1 SEHNR and CDR2 FQNEAQ (reference sequence). This CDR3 is CASSLGLTGGLGETQYF. The CDR3 DNA follows: TGTGCCAGCAGCTTGGGGTTGACAGGGGGCTTGGGAGAGACCCAGTACTTC. Filled out from reference TRBV7-9 and TRBJ2-5, the complete variable domain reads DTGVSQNPRHKITKRGQNVTFRCDPISEHNRLYWYRQTLGQGPEFLTYFQNEAQLEKSRLLSDRFSAERPKGSFSTLEIQRTEQGDSAMYLCASSLGLTGGLGETQYFGPGTRLLVL.

This clonotype was recorded a few times. The V and J genes are TRBV27 and TRBJ2-1, with 7 nucleotides matching TRBD2. The CDR3 runs to 17 residues. V dropped 2 bases and J dropped 3; count of bases not matched to a gene: 10. Germline CDR1 reads MNHEY; CDR2 reads SMNVEV (reference sequence). This CDR3 is CASSLNGLAVIYNEQFF. The CDR3 region has the DNA TGTGCCAGCAGTTTAAACGGGCTAGCGGTTATCTACAATGAGCAGTTCTTC.

This clonotype was counted a few times. The chain recombines TRBV7-2 with TRBJ2-1; TRBD2 is a possible D gene (6 bases). The DNA end favors TRBJ2-7, so the J call may be wrong. Germline V gives CDR1 SGHTA, CDR2 FQGNSA. There are 13 residues in the CDR3. The CDR3 loop reads CASSSQEGLEQYF. The CDR3 DNA reads TGTGCCAGCAGCTCCCAGGAGGGTTTGGAGCAGTACTTC.

Regarding this clonotype: The CDR3 carries no conserved terminal phenylalanine or tryptophan, so it likely arises from a read error. No DNA is shown, since the ends of the CDR3 on it are uncertain; the CDR3 is the one TCRdb lists. This chain links TRBV7-6 with TRBJ2-6; the D call of TRBD1 is as the table states it, not checked on the DNA. Inclusive of both ends, the CDR3 amounts to 19 amino acids. Per germline, CDR1 SGHVS and CDR2 FNYEAQ. The CDR3 spells CASSLVTGTGIPYEQYFGA.

DNA for the CDR3: TGTGCCAGCAGCCCCGCCCTCTCTGGGGCCAACGTCCTGACTTTC. Its protein product is CASSPALSGANVLTF. J is TRBJ2-6 and V is TRBV7-3; D not certain. V lost 5 bases, J lost 0 bases, and 8 bases lay in between. Germline V gives CDR1 SGHTA, CDR2 FQGTGA. This CDR3 contains 15 residues.

The V and J genes are TRBV12-3 or TRBV12-4 and TRBJ2-5, with D tentatively TRBD2 (6 bases). V lost 3 bases to trimming and J lost 5 bases, with 13 bases between them. This CDR3 comprises 14 residues. Here the CDR3 reads CASSFRGEEETQYF. CDR3 nucleotide sequence: TGTGCCAGCAGTTTCCGAGGGGAGGAGGAGACCCAGTACTTC.

The table lists this clonotype with a count of one. Without the conserved terminal phenylalanine or tryptophan, this CDR3 likely stems from a read error. No DNA is shown, since the ends of the CDR3 on it are uncertain; the CDR3 is the one TCRdb lists. The chain carries TRBV10-3 and TRBJ2-5; the tabulated D call, TRBD1, remains unverified against the DNA. Germline V CDR1 and CDR2: ENHRY, SYGVKD. Counting both end residues, the CDR3 totals 17 amino acids. CDR3 region: CAIIPPNRGQDPPSSTS.

In this sample, this clonotype turned up a few times. The chain is built from TRBV7-3 and TRBJ2-6; no firm D call. The CDR3 totals 16 residues. The germline gives CDR1 SGHTA, CDR2 FQGTGA. V lost 5 bases to trimming and J lost 0 bases, with 11 bases between them. As DNA, the CDR3 is TGTGCCAGCAGCCCCTCGGAGAGCTCTGGGGCCAACGTCCTGACTTTC. It translates to CASSPSESSGANVLTF. Combining the CDR3 with reference TRBV7-3 and TRBJ2-6 gives the whole variable domain GAGVSQTPSNKVTEKGKYVELRCDPISGHTALYWYRQSLGQGPEFLIYFQGTGAADDSGLPNDRFFAVRPEGSVSTLKIQRTERGDSAVYLCASSPSESSGANVLTFGAGSRLTVL.

The sample holds many counts of this clonotype. The gene calls are TRBV18 and TRBJ2-1; TRBD1 is a possible D gene (5 bases). Germline assignment: CDR1 KGHSH and CDR2 LQKENI. Between the trimmed V and J ends, which lost 3 bases and 6 bases, there was a span of 18 bases. The CDR3 contains 16 residues. The CDR3, as DNA: TGTGCCAGCTCACCGACCAGGGCCAATACTGGCAATGAGCAGTTCTTC. As protein: CASSPTRANTGNEQFF.

This sequence joins TRBV7-3 and TRBJ1-2; D unclear. V dropped 5 bases and J dropped 7 bases, with 14 bases sitting between them. The CDR3 contains 13 residues. Germline CDR1 reads SGHTA; CDR2 reads FQGTGA. The CDR3 is CASSPYEAGGYTF. The CDR3 nucleotides read TGTGCCAGCAGCCCTTACGAAGCGGGTGGCTACACCTTC.

A few counts support this clonotype. The rearrangement links TRBV7-9 to TRBJ2-2; D is unresolved. The CDR3 runs to 17 residues. Germline CDR1 SEHNR, CDR2 FQNEAQ (reference sequence). Trimming stripped 5 bases from V and 0 bases from J, with 16 bases between. CDR3 sequence (DNA): TGTGCCAGCAGCAAGCCGATATCCGCCGCGAACACCGGGGAGCTGTTTTTT. Its translation is CASSKPISAANTGELFF.

This sequence joins TRBV2 and TRBJ1-1, with 7 bases aligning to TRBD1. Germline V gives CDR1 SNHLY, CDR2 FYNNEI. The CDR3 spans 15 residues. With V trimmed by 8 bases and J by 3 bases, 12 bases remained unmatched. The DNA for the CDR3 is TGTGCCAGCCACCCGGGACAGTCTCTGGACACTGAAGCTTTCTTT. It translates to CASHPGQSLDTEAFF.